Here is one TCR beta chain with its context. What it recognizes is unknown. TCRdb keeps only in-frame clones here, not all; method: immunoSEQ multiplex PCR. Of approximately 91,000 clones listed, 65% to 90% are singletons. The data are from a study of OX40 agonist ivuxolimab in advanced cancers. About the research overall: The drug used for patients, ivuxolimab, was an agonistic anti-OX40 (CD134) antibody. Every patient in dose escalation had hepatocellular carcinoma, melanoma, renal cell or head and neck cancer. Points from the study as a whole: In general, CD8+ T cells held more expanded clones than CD4+ did, on average. CD4+ and CD8+ blood T cells expanded clonally by week 6 at 0.1 to 3.0 mg/kg.

This CDR3 contains 15 residues. Trimming removed 4 bases from V and 4 bases from J, with 14 bases in between. Germline assignment: CDR1 LNHDA and CDR2 SQIVND (reference sequence). This rearrangement joins TRBV19 to TRBJ1-3, with a weak D call TRBD1 (6 bases). This clonotype was sampled from an adult with an advanced solid tumor such as melanoma, head and neck, liver or kidney cancer. Sequences were derived from CD4+ or CD8+ T cells sorted from blood, sampled in a trial of the OX40 agonist ivuxolimab. As DNA, the CDR3 is TGTGCCAGTAGTAAAGGGGGAAGATGGGGAAACACCATATATTTT. It specifies CASSKGGRWGNTIYF.